This T cell receptor beta chain appears in the sequencing data of a study of TIL therapy for anti-PD-1-resistant metastatic lung cancer. In the study overall: Tumors had a median PD-L1 proportion score of around 6%. Most patients had lung adenocarcinoma; a handful of tumors were EGFR-mutant, two ALK-rearranged; half smoked currently or formerly. Tumors carried a median about 1.6 non-synonymous mutations per megabase.

Trimming cost V 3 bases and J 3 bases, with 8 bases left between them. The CDR3 is 14 amino acids. The germline V gene has CDR1 KGHDR and CDR2 SFDVKD. Time point given: pre-treatment sample, taken before nivolumab and TIL therapy. Pleural nodules or supraclavicular lymph nodes made up most of the excised metastases sampled. Patients then received nivolumab; progressors got lymphodepletion, TIL and IL-2. This was the immunoSEQ v3 assay. Sequencing used immunoSEQ multiplex PCR; TCRdb keeps in-frame clones, though not all of them. Of around 100,000 clones in the sample, about three fifths were seen once. The sample holds a few counts of this clone.

The origin of this receptor is a person between 30 and 79 years old with non-small cell lung cancer. The sample consisted of tumor tissue, taken at baseline. The chain combines TRBV24-1 with TRBJ1-5; no definite D call. CDR3 in DNA: TGTGCCACCAGTGATCGCACCAACAATCAGCCCCAGCATTTT. This gives the protein CATSDRTNNQPQHF.